Sequencing of this T cell receptor beta chain was carried out in a study of cytomegalovirus exposure and HLA in healthy donors. CDR1 and CDR2 from the germline V gene are MGHRA and YSYEKL. V was clipped by 1 base and J by 3 bases; unmatched bases: 9. The length of the CDR3 is 16 residues. Of note for this clone: Its specificity is unknown.

Overall study findings and caveats: There were several of the most significant clusters that appeared linked to common viral pathogens in a later analysis.

It was with 60 Vbeta and 13 Jbeta primers that the PCR ran. Profiling relied on immunoSEQ multiplex PCR, and the TCRdb table lists in-frame clones only, not all of them. The table lists around 190,000 clones, more than 65% of them singletons, with around 3.6% in the top ten. Sequencing was carried out using PBMCs. The sequence came from a man aged 40-50 years in good health and CMV-seropositive. The chain uses TRBV4-1 and TRBJ2-7, with TRBD1 identical over 7 bases. In DNA, the CDR3 is TGCGCCAGCAGCCAAGGATCAACGGGACAGCGCTACGAGCAGTACTTC. It yields the protein CASSQGSTGQRYEQYF.